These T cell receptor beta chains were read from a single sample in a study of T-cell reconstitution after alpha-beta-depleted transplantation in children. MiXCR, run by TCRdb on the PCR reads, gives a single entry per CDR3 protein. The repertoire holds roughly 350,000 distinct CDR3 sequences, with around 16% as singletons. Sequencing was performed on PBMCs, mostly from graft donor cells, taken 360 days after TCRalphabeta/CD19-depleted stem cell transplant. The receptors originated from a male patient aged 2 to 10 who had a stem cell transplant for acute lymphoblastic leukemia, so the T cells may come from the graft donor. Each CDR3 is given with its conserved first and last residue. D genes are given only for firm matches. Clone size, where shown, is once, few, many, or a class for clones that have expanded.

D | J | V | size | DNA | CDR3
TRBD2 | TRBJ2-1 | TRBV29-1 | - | TGCAGCGTTGCCGGGACTAGCGGCTACAATGAGCAGTTCTTC | CSVAGTSGYNEQFF
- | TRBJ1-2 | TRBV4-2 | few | TGTGCCAGCAGCCAACCTTTAAGCGGTGATGGCTACACCTTC | CASSQPLSGDGYTF
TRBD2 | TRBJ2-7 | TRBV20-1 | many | TGCAGTGCTACGCGGGAGGGCCTCGCCTACGAGCAGTACTTC | CSATREGLAYEQYF
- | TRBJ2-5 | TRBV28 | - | TGTGCCAGCAGTCCCTCCCCCAGTTTGGAGACCCAGTACTTC | CASSPSPSLETQYF
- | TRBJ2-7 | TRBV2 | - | TGTGCCAGCAGTGAACACAGCTACGAGCAGTACTTC | CASSEHSYEQYF
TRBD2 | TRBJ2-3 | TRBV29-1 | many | TGCAGCGTTCCGGGAGGGCCCACAGATACGCAGTATTTT | CSVPGGPTDTQYF
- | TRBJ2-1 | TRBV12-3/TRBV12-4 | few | TGTGCCAGCAGTTTAAAGCGGACCTACAATGAGCAGTTCTTC | CASSLKRTYNEQFF
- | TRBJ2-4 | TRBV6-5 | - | TGTGCCAGCAGTTATAGGCAGGGGTTAGACATTCAGTACTTC | CASSYRQGLDIQYF
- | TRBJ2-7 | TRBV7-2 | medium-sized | TGTGCCAGCAGCTTACGGAGCGACTACTACGAGCAGTACTTC | CASSLRSDYYEQYF
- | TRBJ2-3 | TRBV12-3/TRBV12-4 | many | TGTGCCAGCGTAATTCGGGGTGATATGGATACGCAGTATTTT | CASVIRGDMDTQYF
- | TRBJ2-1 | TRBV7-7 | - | TGTGCTAGCAGCTTAGGCGGGATTTCTGCCTACAATGAGCAGTTCTTC | CASSLGGISAYNEQFF
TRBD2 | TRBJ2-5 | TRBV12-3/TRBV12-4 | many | TGTGCCAGCAGTGAACTAGCGGCCGGTGGGACCCAGTACTTC | CASSELAAGGTQYF
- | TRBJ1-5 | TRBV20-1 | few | TGCAGTGCCCTGCTAGGGCCCATCTATAGCAATCAGCCCCAGCATTTT | CSALLGPIYSNQPQHF
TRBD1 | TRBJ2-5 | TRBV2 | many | TGTGCCAGCAGTCCTTATGACAGGGGGCAGACCCAGTACTTC | CASSPYDRGQTQYF
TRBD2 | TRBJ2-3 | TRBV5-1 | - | TGCGCCAGCAGCTTGGAGGAGCGGGGGACAGATACGCAGTATTTT | CASSLEERGTDTQYF
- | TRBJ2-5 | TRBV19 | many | TGTGCCAGCCGCTCGGCAGGTGAAGAGACCCAGTACTTC | CASRSAGEETQYF
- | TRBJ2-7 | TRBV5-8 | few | TGTGCCAGCAGCTGGGACCGCCTCTACGAGCAGTACTTC | CASSWDRLYEQYF
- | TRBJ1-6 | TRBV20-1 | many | TGCAGTGCCCCGGACGGGTCCTATAATTCACCCCTCCACTTT | CSAPDGSYNSPLHF
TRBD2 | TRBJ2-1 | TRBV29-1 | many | TGCAGCGGGGGGACTAGCGGATACAATGAGCAGTTCTTC | CSGGTSGYNEQFF
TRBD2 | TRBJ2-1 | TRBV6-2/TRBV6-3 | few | TGTGCCAGCAGTTACTCACCATTAGCGGGAGCCCGAAATATTTACAATGAGCAGTTCTTC | CASSYSPLAGARNIYNEQFF
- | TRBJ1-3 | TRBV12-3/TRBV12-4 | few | TGTGCCAGCAGTTTCTCGGGAGCAAACACCATATATTTT | CASSFSGANTIYF
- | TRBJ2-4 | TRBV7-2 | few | TGTGCCAGCAGCTTATTTGGTCGGGGGCACATTCAGTACTTC | CASSLFGRGHIQYF
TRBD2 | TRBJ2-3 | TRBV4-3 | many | TGCGCCAGCAGCCTACGGACTAGCGGGACCTCAGATACGCAGTATTTT | CASSLRTSGTSDTQYF
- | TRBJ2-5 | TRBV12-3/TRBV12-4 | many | TGTGCCAGCAGTCGACAGGCCCAAGAGACCCAGTACTTC | CASSRQAQETQYF
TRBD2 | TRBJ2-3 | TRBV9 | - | TGTGCCAGCAGCGGCGGGGGGGACCCGCCCTTAGATACGCAGTATTTT | CASSGGGDPPLDTQYF
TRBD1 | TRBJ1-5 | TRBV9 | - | TGTGCCAGCAGCGCCGGACCGGACAGGCGTCAGCCCCAGCATTTT | CASSAGPDRRQPQHF
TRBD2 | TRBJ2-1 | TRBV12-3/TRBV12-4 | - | TGTGCCAGCAGAACCCTACTCGCGGGAGCGAATGAGCAGTTCTTC | CASRTLLAGANEQFF
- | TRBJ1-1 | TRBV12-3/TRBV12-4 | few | TGTGCCAGCAGTTTTATCAGGGGATCTGAAGCTTTCTTT | CASSFIRGSEAFF
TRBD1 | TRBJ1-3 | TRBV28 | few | TGTGCCAGCAGTTTAGACCAGGGGGCGAGCTCTGGAAACACCATATATTTT | CASSLDQGASSGNTIYF
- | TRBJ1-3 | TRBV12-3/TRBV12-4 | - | TGTGCCAGCAGTTTCGGCCCTTATGGGGGGGGCAAGGGCTCTGGAAACACCATATATTTT | CASSFGPYGGGKGSGNTIYF
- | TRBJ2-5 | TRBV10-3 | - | TGTGCCATCAGTGACAGTGGCAGGGTGGCAGAGACCCAGTACTTC | CAISDSGRVAETQYF
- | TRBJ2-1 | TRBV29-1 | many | TGCAGCGTTGCGAGGGGCACACACAATGAGCAGTTCTTC | CSVARGTHNEQFF
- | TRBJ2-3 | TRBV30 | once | TGTGCCTGGAGCCCACCGCTAGCGTTCGTCACAGATACGCAGTATTTT | CAWSPPLAFVTDTQYF
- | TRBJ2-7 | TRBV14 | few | TGTGCCAGCAGCCACGGGCAGGGTCTCTCCTACGAGCAGTACTTC | CASSHGQGLSYEQYF
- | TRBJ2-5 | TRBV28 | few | TGTGCCAGCAGACTGCACAGGATCAGGGGAGAGACCCAGTACTTC | CASRLHRIRGETQYF
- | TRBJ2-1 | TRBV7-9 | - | TGTGCCAGCAGCTTTGGCCCGCTCCATCCCTACAATGAGCAGTTCTTC | CASSFGPLHPYNEQFF
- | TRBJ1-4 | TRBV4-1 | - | TGCGCCAGCAGCCAGGAAGGGGTACAGTGGGGCGAAAAACTGTTTTTT | CASSQEGVQWGEKLFF
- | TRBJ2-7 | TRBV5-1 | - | TGCGCCAGCAGCTTGCGACCCACTAGTCGAGGGGACTACGAGCAGTACTTC | CASSLRPTSRGDYEQYF
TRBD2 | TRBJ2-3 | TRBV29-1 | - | TGCAGCGTAACGCCGGGACTAGCAGGAGATACGCAGTATTTT | CSVTPGLAGDTQYF
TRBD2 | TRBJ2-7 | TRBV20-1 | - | TGCAGCACGGTGAGCGGGAGGGCCTACGAGCAGTACTTC | CSTVSGRAYEQYF
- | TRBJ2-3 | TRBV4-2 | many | TGTGCCAGCAGCCCAGGGCTATCCACAGATACGCAGTATTTT | CASSPGLSTDTQYF
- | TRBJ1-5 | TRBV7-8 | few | TGTGCCAGCAGCTTAGTGACAGATAGCAATCAGCCCCAGCATTTT | CASSLVTDSNQPQHF